This TCR beta chain is drawn from a study of blood T cell repertoires in COVID-19 (TCRdb year 2020). In the study overall: Collaborator samples came from the United States, Italy and Spain and covered acute and convalescent phases of COVID-19. The prospective study material was composed of cDNA or gDNA derived from T cells, B-cell-depleted T cells, or PBMCs. Subjects who had been exposed to COVID-19, were actively infected with it, or had recovered from it provided the deeply sampled blood TCRbeta repertoires that made up the dataset. The repertoires were released in a freely available public database meant as a resource for research on the immune response to SARS-CoV-2. The samples were drawn from the first 160 participants of the ongoing ImmuneRACE study and from some 1,300 subjects provided by 6 global collaborators. A de-identified subject ID, COVID-19 status, age in years and sex were almost always included in the sample metadata. HLA class I and class II types, where available, came from metadata supplied by the sample provider rather than from assay-based typing. Study-wide findings and limitations: The amount of clinical and demographic metadata varied by source and participant and was provided uncurated.

TCRbeta CDR3 regions were amplified from genomic DNA using the immunoSEQ Assay, a bias-controlled multiplex PCR. The study's own analysis went as follows. The number of nucleated cells in each sample was estimated from the amplification of reference gene primers within the assay. To quantify the absolute abundance of each unique TCRbeta CDR3 rearrangement, sequence reads were collapsed and filtered. For each sample, productive Simpson clonality was calculated as the square root of Simpson's diversity index over productive rearrangements. Here the immuneACCESS table is served through TCRdb, limited to in-frame sequences with V and J called. Missing clones are a known gap in these copies; in checked studies unresolved V genes cover under half, and the rest lacks a known reason. V and J calls and clone size are those listed in that table; D and trimming were worked out from the DNA. The sample table shows more than 200,000 clones, and around 80% are seen once. The ten top clones hold roughly 8.8% of the sample.

The CDR3 holds 14 amino acids from the cysteine to the phenylalanine. Kept here is only the CDR3 DNA, which spans 42 bases and is read in frame from base 1. V is reduced by 10 bases and J by 1 base, leaving a spacing of 16 bases between them. According to the germline V gene, CDR1 reads SNHLY and CDR2 reads FYNNEI. Whole blood was collected in K2EDTA tubes by collaborating institutions according to the institutions' own protocols. For TCRbeta analysis, collaborator samples were shipped as frozen whole blood, as isolated PBMCs, or as DNA extracted from either sample type. A note on this clone: No cognate antigen has been identified for it. Base qualities were left out, and no much larger clone turns up one base away.

The TCR was taken from a woman between 50 and 59 years old with acute or convalescent COVID-19. The source material was peripheral blood. The chain is encoded by TRBV2 joined to TRBJ1-2; TRBD1 might be the D gene, on 6 matching bases. For the CDR3, the sequence is CATRGAGDNYGYTF. The sequenced DNA is TGTGCCACACGGGGGGCAGGAGATAACTATGGCTACACCTTC.